This T cell receptor beta chain was sequenced in a study of T-cell reconstitution after alpha-beta-depleted transplantation in children. The TCRbeta library was prepared with unique molecular identifiers. TCRdb reprocessed the PCR reads via MiXCR and lists one record per CDR3 protein. This table holds approximately 640,000 distinct CDR3 sequences, around a sixth found once. This clonotype has only a few counts. The CDR3 is 16 amino acids. Per germline, CDR1 PRHDT and CDR2 FYEKMQ (reference sequence). Unmatched junction bases numbered 8, after V lost 5 bases and J lost 3 bases. The specimen was PBMCs from the stem cell graft donor, collected from the stem cell graft. The TCR sequence derives from a human donor who donated a stem cell graft to a child with acute myeloid leukemia. The chain uses TRBV13 and TRBJ2-3; 10 bases fit TRBD2. CDR3 sequence (DNA): TGTGCCAGCAGCACCTTAGCGGGGGGTTGGACAGATACGCAGTATTTT. This translates into CASSTLAGGWTDTQYF.